This T cell receptor beta chain is from a study of OX40 agonist ivuxolimab in advanced cancers. Study-level information: Earlier anti-PD-1, anti-PD-L1 or anti-CTLA-4 therapy was permitted; about 44% had received some.

This clone was counted once. At one end the junction does not follow the germline gene, possibly because of a read error. The data were produced by immunoSEQ multiplex PCR, yet TCRdb's version contains in-frame clones alone and is incomplete. The table has about 35,000 clones, nearly 85% seen once. Patients with a history of autoimmune disease or on systemic immunosuppression were excluded. The CDR3 has 14 amino acids. Germline CDR1 reads LNHNV; CDR2 reads YYDKDF (reference sequence). The sequencing used CD4+ or CD8+ T cells sorted from blood, collected in a trial of the OX40 agonist ivuxolimab. The chain uses TRBV15 and TRBJ2-3; TRBD2 matches 11 bases. This clonotype was sampled from an adult with an advanced solid tumor such as melanoma, head and neck, liver or kidney cancer. CDR3 DNA: TGTGCAACCATAGCGGGGGGGGCCACAGATACGCAGTATTTT. Its protein is CATIAGGATDTQYF.